The 10 T cell receptor beta chains reported below all come from one sample, sequenced in a study of cytomegalovirus exposure and HLA in healthy donors. This table comes from immunoSEQ multiplex PCR, and its TCRdb copy is limited to in-frame clones, with some not included. The sample has roughly 56,000 clones; 93% are singletons. Sequenced: PBMCs. Every receptor here comes from a woman aged 18 to 35 in good health and CMV-seropositive.

This clone was recorded once. The rearrangement links TRBV30 to TRBJ2-6; a possible D gene is TRBD2 (7 bases). The germline V and J ends were trimmed by 2 bases and 2 bases, with 16 bases remaining between them. CDR1 is GTSNPN and CDR2 is SVGIG in the germline V gene (reference sequence). This CDR3 has 17 residues. CDR3 residues: CAWSRGGAFTGANVLTF. CDR3 in DNA: TGTGCCTGGAGTAGGGGGGGGGCCTTTACTGGGGCCAACGTCCTGACTTTC.

The rearrangement uses TRBV27 and TRBJ2-1, with TRBD1 matching 9 bases. The V and J ends lost 3 bases and 8 bases, in that order; junction bases with no gene match: 5. The CDR3 spans 14 residues. Germline assignment: CDR1 MNHEY and CDR2 SMNVEV (reference sequence). CDR3 amino acids: CASSFGQGNYEQFF. The CDR3 DNA reads as TGTGCCAGCAGTTTTGGACAGGGGAATTATGAGCAGTTCTTC.

This sequence joins TRBV4-3 and TRBJ1-3, with D hard to call. The V gene's germline CDR1 is LGHNA and CDR2 YSLEER. V was shortened by 0 bases and J by 0 bases, with 6 bases between the two germline ends. CDR3 size: 15 residues. The CDR3 loop is CASSQDGSSGNTIYF. CDR3 in DNA: TGCGCCAGCAGCCAAGATGGGAGCTCTGGAAACACCATATATTTT.

This clone was recorded once. The chain has TRBV5-1 and TRBJ1-4; TRBD1 is a possible D gene (6 bases). V gave up 2 bases and J gave up 7 bases, with 12 bases separating them. This CDR3 has 14 residues. Germline V gene sequence: CDR1 SGHRS, CDR2 YFSETQ. The CDR3 region has the DNA TGCGCCAGCAGCTTCGCAGGGGCTCCTGAAAAACTGTTTTTT. Amino acid sequence: CASSFAGAPEKLFF.

The chain combines TRBV19 with TRBJ1-1; D not resolved. Germline CDR1 LNHDA, CDR2 SQIVND (reference sequence). The CDR3 has 13 residues. V was cut by 3 bases and J by 4 bases, with 9 bases left in between. The CDR3 region has the DNA TGTGCCAGTAGTATCGATCTTAGCACTGAAGCTTTCTTT. The encoded protein is CASSIDLSTEAFF.

The rearrangement links TRBV6-1 to TRBJ1-1; D may be TRBD1 (5 bases). The CDR3 loop spans 14 amino acids. Germline CDR1 and CDR2: MNHNS and SASEGT. V was shortened by 6 bases and J by 1 base, with 12 bases between the two germline ends. CDR3 protein: CASSAGWGNTEAFF. The CDR3 bases are TGTGCCAGCAGCGCAGGGTGGGGGAACACTGAAGCTTTCTTT.

The V call is TRBV19, the J call TRBJ1-5; 7 bases match TRBD1. Trimming removed 3 bases from V and 0 bases from J; junction bases left unmatched: 5. This CDR3 spans 16 amino acids. Germline V CDR1 and CDR2: LNHDA, SQIVND (reference sequence). CDR3 coding DNA: TGTGCCAGTAGTATTTTAGGGGGCCGTAGCAATCAGCCCCAGCATTTT. The encoded protein is CASSILGGRSNQPQHF.

This chain joins TRBV30 and TRBJ2-5; 9 positions agree with TRBD2. The CDR3 sequence is 17 residues long. Germline CDR1 reads GTSNPN; CDR2 reads SVGIG (reference sequence). The trim removed 1 base at V and 2 bases at J, leaving 11 bases unmatched. The CDR3 region is CAWSAGYLAGRQETQYF. DNA of the CDR3: TGTGCCTGGAGTGCCGGGTATCTAGCGGGGAGACAAGAGACCCAGTACTTC.

CDR3 sequence: CASSSPGGNEQFF. The CDR3 DNA reads TGTGCCAGCAGTTCCCCGGGGGGAAATGAGCAGTTCTTC. V gene TRBV7-9 combines with J gene TRBJ2-1; 7 bases match TRBD2. The CDR3 contains 13 residues. The ends lost 6 bases at V and 7 bases at J; junction bases unmatched: 6. Germline V CDR1 and CDR2: SEHNR, FQNEAQ (reference sequence).

The V call is TRBV25-1, the J call TRBJ1-5; the D gene is possibly TRBD1 (6 bases). Trimming stripped 4 bases from V and 7 bases from J, with 11 bases between. The CDR3 runs 13 residues. Germline values: CDR1 MGHDK, CDR2 SYGVNS. As DNA, the CDR3 is TGTGCCAGCAGTGGTACAGGGCGCCAGCCCCAGCATTTT. Translated, it gives CASSGTGRQPQHF.